Sequencing of this T cell receptor beta chain was carried out in a study of T cells after yellow fever vaccination. The overall study: SMART-Seq v4 Ultra Low Input prepared libraries from low-cell fractions. Study-wide results and limits: Abundant clonotypes (contaminants from the bulk population) could be present in FACS-sorted repertoires.

CDR3 length: 14 residues. Germline CDR1 is MNHNY and CDR2 is SVGAGI (reference sequence). V dropped 4 bases and J dropped 10 bases, with 17 bases sitting between them. The sample holds a few counts of this clonotype. The target antigen is unknown. TCRdb passed the 5' RACE reads through MiXCR, listing each CDR3 protein once. Of hundreds of thousands of distinct CDR3 sequences listed, 18% were seen once; the top ten hold roughly 19%. The chain uses TRBV6-6 and TRBJ2-1; D perhaps matches TRBD1 (6 bases). The source material was PBMCs, sampled before the yellow fever booster vaccination. The sequence derives from a man younger than 30 who received the YFV17D yellow fever vaccine. As DNA, the CDR3 is TGTGCCAGCAGTTCCACACTAATGACAGGCGAGCAGTTCTTC. Translated, it gives CASSSTLMTGEQFF.